These 18 T cell receptor beta chains share one sample of origin, sequenced in a study of Tregs in tolerant kidney transplant recipients. The repertoire was sequenced with immunoSEQ multiplex PCR; TCRdb's copy has only in-frame clones and lacks some. The sample consists of roughly 120,000 clones, roughly 92% of them appearing once. Specimen: CD4+ T cells from blood. The receptor set was obtained from a human donor in good health.

V usage is TRBV9 and J usage is TRBJ2-3, with D perhaps assigned TRBD1 or TRBD2 (5 bases each). Trimming stripped 2 bases from V and 0 bases from J, with 16 bases between. The CDR3 contains 17 residues. The germline V gene encodes CDR1 SGDLS and CDR2 YYNGEE. CDR3 sequence reads: CASSVLGLAASTDTQYF. CDR3 sequence (DNA): TGTGCCAGCAGCGTTTTGGGGCTAGCCGCTAGCACAGATACGCAGTATTTT.

The sample holds one count of this clone. The V call is TRBV4-1, the J call TRBJ2-1; 13 nucleotides align to TRBD2. V gave up 6 bases and J gave up 0 bases; unmatched junction bases: 8. This CDR3 is 18 amino acids long. Germline assignment: CDR1 MGHRA and CDR2 YSYEKL. The DNA for the CDR3 is TGCGCCAGCAGTACTCCTTGGACTAGCGGGAGCTCCTACAATGAGCAGTTCTTC. This gives the protein CASSTPWTSGSSYNEQFF.

The chain combines TRBV4-2 with TRBJ2-1; 9 bases match TRBD2. The CDR3 contains 15 residues. CDR1 and CDR2 from the germline V gene are LGHNA and YNFKEQ. V was pared by 0 bases and J by 9 bases, with 6 bases of the junction left unmatched. The CDR3 coding sequence is TGTGCCAGCAGCCAAGAGAGCGGGACTAGCAGTGAGCAGTTCTTC. It codes for CASSQESGTSSEQFF.

The rearrangement joins TRBV18 to TRBJ1-3; maybe TRBD1 (5 bases). The germline V gene has CDR1 KGHSH and CDR2 LQKENI. V lost 6 bases and J lost 4, with 10 bases in between. The CDR3 loop spans 13 amino acids. The CDR3 DNA sequence: TGTGCCAGCTCCTACCAGGGAGGAAACACCATATATTTT. The encoded protein is CASSYQGGNTIYF. Full variable domain (remainder filled in from reference TRBV18 and TRBJ1-3): NAGVMQNPRHLVRRRGQEARLRCSPMKGHSHVYWYRQLPEEGLKFMVYLQKENIIDESGMPKERFSAEFPKEGPSILRIQQVVRGDSAAYFCASSYQGGNTIYFGEGSWLTVV.

In this sample, this clone turned up once. The V and J genes are TRBV11-2 and TRBJ1-4; D remains unclear. Germline CDR1 is SGHAT and CDR2 is FQNNGV. Trimming cost V 4 bases and J 7 bases, with 16 bases left between them. CDR3 size: 15 residues. CDR3 in DNA: TGTGCCAGCAGCTCTCAGGTACTACGGGGTGAAAAACTGTTTTTT. Protein product: CASSSQVLRGEKLFF.

This chain uses TRBV7-8 with TRBJ2-1; D might be TRBD1 or TRBD2, each matching 5 bases. V dropped 5 bases and J dropped 0 bases, with 20 bases sitting between them. There are 18 residues in the CDR3. Germline V CDR1 and CDR2: SGHVS, FQNEAQ. CDR3 nucleotide sequence: TGTGCCAGCAGCCAAACCCGGGACCCCCAAAGCTCCTACAATGAGCAGTTCTTC. It yields the protein CASSQTRDPQSSYNEQFF.

CDR3 loop: CASSPLRGARRDSPLHF. Here the CDR3 DNA reads TGTGCCAGCAGTCCCCTAAGGGGGGCTAGGAGGGATTCACCCCTCCACTTT. This sequence joins TRBV11-2 and TRBJ1-6; tentatively, D is TRBD1 (6 bases). Germline CDR1 reads SGHAT; CDR2 reads FQNNGV. CDR3 length: 17 residues. The V end lost 6 bases, the J end lost 8 bases, and 23 bases lay between the germline ends.

The V call is TRBV10-3, the J call TRBJ1-5; unclear D gene. Deletions cut 0 bases from V and 0 bases from J, with 21 bases between. The CDR3 totals 20 residues. The germline CDR1 and CDR2 sequences are ENHRY and SYGVKD. CDR3 coding DNA: TGTGCCATCAGTGAGTCCCTTGCCAGGCGTGGGATATATAGCAATCAGCCCCAGCATTTT. Amino acids: CAISESLARRGIYSNQPQHF.

The chain recombines TRBV10-2 with TRBJ2-7; perhaps D is TRBD1 or TRBD2 (5 bases each). V dropped 6 bases and J dropped 0 bases, with 12 bases sitting between them. CDR3 length: 14 amino acids. Germline assignment: CDR1 WSHSY and CDR2 SAAADI. CDR3 sequence reads: CASRARGPSYEQYF. For the CDR3, the DNA is TGCGCCAGCAGAGCTAGGGGACCCTCCTACGAGCAGTACTTC.

This clone was seen once. The J gene is TRBJ2-7, the V gene TRBV19; D tentatively fits TRBD1 or TRBD2 (5 bases each). Between the trimmed V and J ends, which lost 6 bases and 4 bases, there was a span of 19 bases. Germline V gene lookup returns CDR1 LNHDA and CDR2 SQIVND (reference sequence). CDR3 length: 15 residues. Here the CDR3 reads CASSPRGGTSYEQYF. The CDR3, as DNA: TGTGCCAGTAGCCCGAGGGGCGGTACCTCTTACGAGCAGTACTTC.

The V call is TRBV5-1, the J call TRBJ2-7; D is unresolved. V dropped 0 bases and J dropped 4 bases, with 8 bases sitting between them. The CDR3 covers 13 residues. In germline, CDR1 is SGHRS, CDR2 YFSETQ. CDR3 DNA sequence: TGCGCCAGCAGCTTGGGGGAATTTTACGAGCAGTACTTC. Translating it yields CASSLGEFYEQYF.

The gene calls are TRBV5-1 and TRBJ2-1; D not resolved. V was trimmed by 4 bases and J by 4 bases, leaving 18 bases between them. The length of the CDR3 is 16 residues. Germline assignment: CDR1 SGHRS and CDR2 YFSETQ. The CDR3 DNA is TGCGCCAGCAGCCCTATGGCCATTGGGCCTTACAATGAGCAGTTCTTC. Amino acid sequence: CASSPMAIGPYNEQFF.

V is TRBV4-1 and J is TRBJ1-4; D remains unclear. CDR1 and CDR2 from the germline V gene are MGHRA and YSYEKL. V lost 1 base, J lost 5 bases, and 8 bases lay in between. The CDR3 has 14 amino acids. The CDR3 reads CASSQVGRNEKLFF. CDR3 DNA sequence: TGCGCCAGCAGCCAAGTAGGGAGGAATGAAAAACTGTTTTTT.

The chain has TRBV7-6 and TRBJ1-3, with 7 positions matching TRBD1. Germline V gene sequence: CDR1 SGHVS, CDR2 FNYEAQ. CDR3 length: 19 amino acids. V lost 0 bases to trimming and J lost 5 bases; unmatched junction nucleotides: 16. The CDR3 sequence: CASSLAGTANARGRNTIYF. CDR3 nucleotides: TGTGCCAGCAGCTTAGCCGGGACAGCAAATGCCCGCGGGAGAAACACCATATATTTT.

This clone has a single count. V is TRBV6-1 and J is TRBJ2-5, with TRBD1 matching over 10 bases. Trimming removed 6 bases from V and 4 bases from J; junction bases left unmatched: 8. Germline CDR1 MNHNS, CDR2 SASEGT. The CDR3 has 15 residues. CDR3 region: CASRPGQGMRETQYF. CDR3 coding DNA: TGTGCCAGCAGACCGGGACAGGGGATGAGAGAGACCCAGTACTTC.

The genes are TRBV30 and TRBJ2-5; D remains ambiguous. V lost 4 bases to trimming and J lost 6 bases, with 15 bases between them. The CDR3 sequence is 13 residues long. Germline V gene lookup returns CDR1 GTSNPN and CDR2 SVGIG (reference sequence). Written as DNA, the CDR3 is TGTGCCTGGAATCCTCAGAGACATCAGACCCAGTACTTC. It encodes CAWNPQRHQTQYF.

The chain is built from TRBV5-1 and TRBJ1-3, with 9 bases matching TRBD1. This CDR3 contains 15 residues. The germline V gene has CDR1 SGHRS and CDR2 YFSETQ. The junction had 2 bases not matched to a gene; V was cut back by 0 bases and J by 4 bases. This chain's CDR3 is CASSLGTGAGNTIYF. DNA of the CDR3: TGCGCCAGCAGCTTGGGGACAGGGGCAGGAAACACCATATATTTT.

The V call is TRBV7-9, the J call TRBJ2-2; 9 positions agree with TRBD1. Germline CDR1 is SEHNR and CDR2 is FQNEAQ (reference sequence). CDR3 length equals 15 residues. Losses at the gene ends were 5 bases for V and 5 bases for J; bases not matched to a gene: 6. CDR3 region: CASSIRDRVTGELFF. CDR3 in DNA: TGTGCCAGCAGCATCCGGGACAGGGTTACCGGGGAGCTGTTTTTT.